These T cell receptor beta chains were read from a single sample in a study of blood T cell repertoires in COVID-19. Profiled with immunoSEQ multiplex PCR; TCRdb holds only in-frame clones, not every one. Here the sample spans around 100,000 clones, approximately 85% being singletons. The sample taken for sequencing was peripheral blood. These receptors all stem from a human donor in a cohort sampled during active COVID-19. Both conserved end residues are part of each CDR3. The order of the fields is V gene, clone size, J gene, D gene, CDR3 protein, CDR3 DNA. The D gene is left open where the match is weak. Size is stated for part of the rows, as once, few or many counts, or as a class when the clone is expanded.

v_gene: TRBV7-9; abundance: NA; j_gene: TRBJ2-7; d_gene: NA; CDR3aa: CASSRSSYEQYF; CDR3nt: TGTGCCAGCAGCCGTAGTTCCTACGAGCAGTACTTC
v_gene: TRBV7-2; abundance: NA; j_gene: TRBJ2-7; d_gene: TRBD1; CDR3aa: CASSLIQGSSYEQYF; CDR3nt: TGTGCCAGCAGCTTAATACAGGGGTCCTCCTACGAGCAGTACTTC
v_gene: TRBV5-1; abundance: many; j_gene: TRBJ2-2; d_gene: TRBD2; CDR3aa: CASSANLAGAANTGELFF; CDR3nt: TGCGCCAGCAGCGCTAATCTAGCGGGGGCAGCGAACACCGGGGAGCTGTTTTTT
v_gene: TRBV5-4; abundance: once; j_gene: TRBJ1-1; d_gene: NA; CDR3aa: CASSFEMNTEAFF; CDR3nt: TGTGCCAGCAGCTTCGAGATGAACACTGAAGCTTTCTTT
v_gene: TRBV7-2; abundance: NA; j_gene: TRBJ2-7; d_gene: NA; CDR3aa: CASSRNRGHRYEQYF; CDR3nt: TGTGCCAGCAGCCGTAATCGGGGACACCGTTACGAGCAGTACTTC
v_gene: TRBV3-1/TRBV3-2; abundance: NA; j_gene: TRBJ1-6; d_gene: NA; CDR3aa: CASSQDGFSPLHF; CDR3nt: TGTGCCAGCAGCCAAGACGGGTTTTCACCCCTCCACTTT
v_gene: TRBV19; abundance: NA; j_gene: TRBJ1-1; d_gene: TRBD1; CDR3aa: CASRMTGVNTEAFF; CDR3nt: TGTGCCAGTAGGATGACAGGGGTGAACACTGAAGCTTTCTTT
v_gene: TRBV4-1; abundance: NA; j_gene: TRBJ2-5; d_gene: NA; CDR3aa: CASSPGRLGAGETQYF; CDR3nt: TGCGCCAGCAGCCCCGGCAGGCTAGGGGCCGGCGAGACCCAGTACTTC
v_gene: TRBV4-2; abundance: NA; j_gene: TRBJ2-5; d_gene: NA; CDR3aa: CASSQGRVRDQETQYF; CDR3nt: TGTGCCAGCAGCCAAGGGAGGGTTCGGGACCAAGAGACCCAGTACTTC
v_gene: TRBV27; abundance: few; j_gene: TRBJ1-1; d_gene: TRBD1; CDR3aa: CASTRTGGTEAFF; CDR3nt: TGTGCCAGCACCCGGACAGGAGGGACTGAAGCTTTCTTT
v_gene: TRBV5-1; abundance: NA; j_gene: TRBJ1-6; d_gene: NA; CDR3aa: CASSRSQEYSPLHF; CDR3nt: TGCGCCAGCAGCAGGTCACAGGAGTATTCACCCCTCCACTTT
v_gene: TRBV5-1; abundance: NA; j_gene: TRBJ2-1; d_gene: NA; CDR3aa: CASTPGQLEVNEQFF; CDR3nt: TGCGCCAGCACCCCTGGACAGCTAGAGGTCAATGAGCAGTTCTTC
v_gene: TRBV7-6; abundance: NA; j_gene: TRBJ1-5; d_gene: TRBD1; CDR3aa: CASSMSDRVDQPQHF; CDR3nt: TGTGCCAGCAGCATGAGTGACAGGGTAGACCAGCCCCAGCATTTT
v_gene: TRBV6-4; abundance: once; j_gene: TRBJ2-7; d_gene: NA; CDR3aa: CASIEQGGQYEQYF; CDR3nt: TGTGCCAGCATTGAACAGGGGGGGCAGTACGAGCAGTACTTC
v_gene: TRBV4-1; abundance: few; j_gene: TRBJ2-5; d_gene: TRBD2; CDR3aa: CASSQVASGSVSARRETQYF; CDR3nt: TGCGCCAGCAGCCAAGTTGCTAGCGGGAGTGTCTCGGCCCGTCGCGAGACCCAGTACTTC
v_gene: TRBV4-1; abundance: NA; j_gene: TRBJ2-5; d_gene: NA; CDR3aa: CASSPPMGETQYF; CDR3nt: TGCGCCAGCAGCCCACCTATGGGAGAAACCCAGTACTTC
v_gene: TRBV28; abundance: NA; j_gene: TRBJ2-3; d_gene: NA; CDR3aa: CASSLRTTGAPGADTQYF; CDR3nt: TGTGCCAGCAGTTTACGGACAACGGGCGCCCCGGGGGCAGATACGCAGTATTTT
v_gene: TRBV7-8; abundance: NA; j_gene: TRBJ2-3; d_gene: TRBD2; CDR3aa: CASSLGTSGITDTQYF; CDR3nt: TGTGCCAGCAGCTTAGGGACTAGCGGAATCACAGATACGCAGTATTTT
v_gene: TRBV30; abundance: NA; j_gene: TRBJ2-3; d_gene: NA; CDR3aa: CAWSKRVRDTQYF; CDR3nt: TGTGCCTGGAGTAAGCGGGTACGGGATACGCAGTATTTT
v_gene: TRBV2; abundance: NA; j_gene: TRBJ1-2; d_gene: NA; CDR3aa: CASSVSDGGGGGYTF; CDR3nt: TGTGCCAGCAGTGTTTCCGACGGAGGGGGGGGTGGCTACACCTTC
v_gene: TRBV7-6; abundance: NA; j_gene: TRBJ1-2; d_gene: NA; CDR3aa: CASSLVPQSGDYGYTF; CDR3nt: TGTGCCAGCAGCTTAGTCCCGCAGAGTGGAGACTATGGCTACACCTTC
v_gene: TRBV5-1; abundance: NA; j_gene: TRBJ1-1; d_gene: TRBD1; CDR3aa: CASSGTDRGTEAFF; CDR3nt: TGCGCCAGCAGCGGGACAGACCGGGGCACTGAAGCTTTCTTT
v_gene: TRBV4-1; abundance: NA; j_gene: TRBJ2-7; d_gene: TRBD2; CDR3aa: CASSPRLGLGYEQYF; CDR3nt: TGCGCCAGCAGTCCAAGATTGGGACTAGGCTACGAGCAGTACTTC
v_gene: TRBV20-1; abundance: NA; j_gene: TRBJ1-2; d_gene: NA; CDR3aa: CSARADYGYTF; CDR3nt: TGCAGTGCTAGAGCGGACTATGGCTACACCTTC
v_gene: TRBV12-5; abundance: NA; j_gene: TRBJ1-1; d_gene: NA; CDR3aa: CASGSPLTGGALTEAFF; CDR3nt: TGTGCTAGTGGTTCTCCCCTGACAGGCGGCGCTTTGACTGAAGCTTTCTTT
v_gene: TRBV9; abundance: NA; j_gene: TRBJ2-1; d_gene: TRBD2; CDR3aa: CASSVAAGGYNEQFF; CDR3nt: TGTGCCAGCAGCGTAGCAGCGGGAGGGTACAATGAGCAGTTCTTC
v_gene: TRBV18; abundance: NA; j_gene: TRBJ2-1; d_gene: TRBD2; CDR3aa: CASSRGLAGGLEEQFF; CDR3nt: TGTGCCAGCTCACGGGGACTAGCGGGGGGTCTAGAGGAGCAGTTCTTC
v_gene: TRBV27; abundance: NA; j_gene: TRBJ1-1; d_gene: TRBD1; CDR3aa: CASSTRQGGEAFF; CDR3nt: TGTGCCAGCAGTACCCGACAGGGAGGCGAAGCTTTCTTT
v_gene: TRBV6-5; abundance: NA; j_gene: TRBJ1-2; d_gene: NA; CDR3aa: CASSYGSRNYGYTF; CDR3nt: TGTGCCAGCAGTTACGGGAGCCGTAACTATGGCTACACCTTC
v_gene: TRBV6-1; abundance: NA; j_gene: TRBJ1-5; d_gene: TRBD1; CDR3aa: CASSDLGQVSNQPQHF; CDR3nt: TGTGCCAGCAGTGACCTGGGACAGGTGAGCAATCAGCCCCAGCATTTT
v_gene: TRBV7-3; abundance: NA; j_gene: TRBJ2-3; d_gene: TRBD2; CDR3aa: CASKGWREGTDTQYF; CDR3nt: TGTGCCAGCAAGGGATGGCGGGAGGGCACAGATACGCAGTATTTT
v_gene: TRBV3-1/TRBV3-2; abundance: NA; j_gene: TRBJ2-5; d_gene: TRBD2; CDR3aa: CASSRAGGFDTQYF; CDR3nt: TGTGCCAGCAGCCGAGCGGGGGGGTTTGATACCCAGTACTTC
v_gene: TRBV7-9; abundance: NA; j_gene: TRBJ2-3; d_gene: NA; CDR3aa: CASLSIISTDTQYF; CDR3nt: TGTGCCAGCCTTAGCATCATAAGCACAGATACGCAGTATTTT
v_gene: TRBV5-1; abundance: once; j_gene: TRBJ2-6; d_gene: TRBD2; CDR3aa: CASLPGGGAGANVLTF; CDR3nt: TGCGCCAGCCTTCCCGGGGGGGGTGCTGGGGCCAACGTCCTGACTTTC
v_gene: TRBV6-6; abundance: NA; j_gene: TRBJ1-2; d_gene: TRBD1; CDR3aa: CASSRRDRGDGYTF; CDR3nt: TGTGCCAGCAGCCGCCGGGACAGGGGGGATGGCTACACCTTC
v_gene: TRBV5-4; abundance: NA; j_gene: TRBJ2-7; d_gene: NA; CDR3aa: CASSLEVGGSSYEQYF; CDR3nt: TGTGCCAGCAGCTTGGAAGTTGGAGGAAGCTCCTACGAGCAGTACTTC
v_gene: TRBV10-3; abundance: NA; j_gene: TRBJ2-1; d_gene: TRBD1; CDR3aa: CAISGWGQGAFSEQFF; CDR3nt: TGTGCCATCAGTGGTTGGGGACAGGGGGCTTTTAGTGAGCAGTTCTTC
v_gene: TRBV5-4; abundance: few; j_gene: TRBJ1-5; d_gene: NA; CDR3aa: CASSLGGPDSNQPQHF; CDR3nt: TGTGCCAGCAGCTTGGGGGGGCCAGATAGCAATCAGCCCCAGCATTTT
v_gene: TRBV7-8; abundance: once; j_gene: TRBJ2-1; d_gene: TRBD2; CDR3aa: CASSPGGGSYNEQFF; CDR3nt: TGTGCCAGCAGCCCGGGGGGGGGATCCTACAATGAGCAGTTCTTC
v_gene: TRBV6-5; abundance: few; j_gene: TRBJ1-1; d_gene: NA; CDR3aa: CASSFRTAAEAFF; CDR3nt: TGTGCCAGCAGTTTTAGGACAGCCGCTGAAGCTTTCTTT
v_gene: TRBV11-1; abundance: NA; j_gene: TRBJ1-1; d_gene: NA; CDR3aa: CASSPRAGNTEAFF; CDR3nt: TGTGCCAGCAGCCCGAGGGCGGGGAACACTGAAGCTTTCTTT
v_gene: TRBV5-1; abundance: NA; j_gene: TRBJ2-1; d_gene: TRBD2; CDR3aa: CASSFTSGSTNEQFF; CDR3nt: TGCGCCAGCAGCTTTACTAGCGGGAGCACCAATGAGCAGTTCTTC
v_gene: TRBV28; abundance: NA; j_gene: TRBJ2-1; d_gene: TRBD2; CDR3aa: CASHSGSSYNEQFF; CDR3nt: TGTGCCAGCCACAGCGGGAGTTCTTACAATGAGCAGTTCTTC
v_gene: TRBV19; abundance: NA; j_gene: TRBJ1-4; d_gene: NA; CDR3aa: CASTNRGGGEKLFF; CDR3nt: TGTGCCAGTACCAACCGGGGAGGTGGTGAAAAACTGTTTTTT
v_gene: TRBV18; abundance: NA; j_gene: TRBJ2-5; d_gene: NA; CDR3aa: CASSPGRGPQETQYF; CDR3nt: TGTGCCAGCTCACCAGGGCGGGGACCACAAGAGACCCAGTACTTC
v_gene: TRBV29-1; abundance: NA; j_gene: TRBJ2-2; d_gene: NA; CDR3aa: CSVGAGSDTGELFF; CDR3nt: TGCAGCGTTGGGGCAGGGTCGGACACCGGGGAGCTGTTTTTT
v_gene: TRBV6-4; abundance: NA; j_gene: TRBJ1-1; d_gene: TRBD1; CDR3aa: CASSADRGNTEAFF; CDR3nt: TGTGCCAGCAGTGCCGACAGGGGGAACACTGAAGCTTTCTTT
v_gene: TRBV21-1; abundance: NA; j_gene: TRBJ2-7; d_gene: NA; CDR3aa: CASSEDLYEQYF; CDR3nt: TGTGCCAGCAGCGAGGATCTCTACGAGCAGTACTTC
v_gene: TRBV7-2; abundance: NA; j_gene: TRBJ2-2; d_gene: NA; CDR3aa: CASSLQTVTNTGELFF; CDR3nt: TGTGCCAGCAGCTTACAGACAGTTACGAACACCGGGGAGCTGTTTTTT
v_gene: TRBV24-1; abundance: NA; j_gene: TRBJ2-1; d_gene: TRBD2; CDR3aa: CATSSGGSLGEQFF; CDR3nt: TGTGCCACCAGCTCGGGGGGATCTCTGGGCGAGCAGTTCTTC
v_gene: TRBV19; abundance: NA; j_gene: TRBJ1-5; d_gene: NA; CDR3aa: CASSSGIWAASNQPQHF; CDR3nt: TGTGCCAGTAGCTCAGGGATCTGGGCTGCGAGCAATCAGCCCCAGCATTTT
v_gene: TRBV4-2; abundance: NA; j_gene: TRBJ2-3; d_gene: NA; CDR3aa: CASSQEDRGTDTQYF; CDR3nt: TGTGCCAGCAGCCAAGAAGACAGAGGCACAGATACGCAGTATTTT